This record covers a single T cell receptor (beta chain). Its target is not known. CDR3 size: 14 residues. Trimming left V 0 bases short and J 6 bases short, with 12 bases between. CDR1 and CDR2 (germline): SGDLS, YYNGEE. The table came from immunoSEQ multiplex PCR; TCRdb's copy has only in-frame clones and leaves some out. The data contain around 100,000 clones, 90% of them seen just once; the ten biggest clones take up 0.6% to 0.7%. This sample was taken from a study of a mutant IDH1 vaccine in newly diagnosed glioma. Overall study context: Patients in the study were vaccinated eight times, receiving shots in weeks 1, 3, 5, 7, 11, 15, 19 and 23. Vaccine dosing followed radiotherapy by 4-6 weeks, or accompanied temozolomide cycles. Patients previously underwent radiotherapy, temozolomide, or both, and most underwent both.

Time point given: week 11, during vaccination. What each vaccine dose contained was 300 ug of mutant IDH1 20-mer peptide, accompanied by topical imiquimod. The specimen was PBMCs, collected from a glioma patient whose treatment included an IDH1 peptide vaccine. The TCR was taken from a woman aged 45-59 years with glioma. The rearrangement joins TRBV9 to TRBJ1-2; D call uncertain. In DNA form, the CDR3 reads TGTGCCAGCAGCGTAGGGAAGGGAATCGATGGCTACACCTTC. Protein sequence: CASSVGKGIDGYTF.